These 5 T cell receptor beta chains originate from one sample sequenced in a study of T cell responses to AZD1222 COVID-19 vaccine. Clones were sequenced by immunoSEQ multiplex PCR, and TCRdb holds only the in-frame ones, with some missing. The data show around 92,000 clones, about 89% seen once. The starting material was peripheral blood, obtained on day 0 of AZD1222 vaccination. These receptors originate from an adult in good health.

The chain uses TRBV28 and TRBJ1-4; D is perhaps TRBD1 (5 bases). Germline loops: CDR1 MDHEN, CDR2 SYDVKM. Deletions cut 2 bases from V and 6 bases from J, with 13 bases between. The CDR3 sequence is 15 residues long. CDR3 in DNA: TGTGCCAGCAGTTTACGGGACGAAGCTCATGAAAAACTGTTTTTT. Amino acids: CASSLRDEAHEKLFF.

The chain employs TRBV9 and TRBJ1-6; 8 bases agree with TRBD1. The V gene's germline CDR1 is SGDLS and CDR2 YYNGEE. The ends lost 0 bases at V and 10 bases at J; junction bases unmatched: 18. This CDR3 comprises 19 residues. The chain's CDR3 is CASSVATDRGAPILSPLHF. The DNA for the CDR3 is TGTGCCAGCAGCGTAGCCACTGACAGGGGTGCCCCTATATTGTCACCCCTCCACTTT.

This chain joins TRBV2 and TRBJ2-5, with unresolved D. There are 14 residues in the CDR3. The V end lost 6 bases, the J end lost 2 bases, and 13 bases lay between the germline ends. Germline V gene lookup returns CDR1 SNHLY and CDR2 FYNNEI. CDR3 bases: TGTGCCAGCAGGATGACAATCTGGCAAGAGACCCAGTACTTC. It translates to CASRMTIWQETQYF.

This chain links TRBV9 with TRBJ1-1; D gene ambiguous. Between the trimmed V and J ends, which lost 0 bases and 4 bases, there was a span of 16 bases. CDR3 length: 16 amino acids. Germline CDR1 and CDR2: SGDLS and YYNGEE. Here the CDR3 DNA reads TGTGCCAGCAGCGTAGGCCTGTCCCCGTCGTCCACTGAAGCTTTCTTT. This encodes CASSVGLSPSSTEAFF.

The rearrangement joins TRBV2 to TRBJ1-2, with D possibly TRBD1 on 6 matching bases. V lost 10 bases and J lost 4, with 16 bases in between. This CDR3 contains 13 residues. Germline V gene data show CDR1 as SNHLY and CDR2 as FYNNEI. CDR3 region: CATQKGVGYGYTF. As DNA, the CDR3 is TGTGCCACCCAAAAGGGGGTCGGCTATGGCTACACCTTC.